This is a list of T cell receptor beta chains from one sample in a study of shared clonotypes between healthy human individuals. Data came from immunoSEQ multiplex PCR; TCRdb stores just in-frame clones and leaves some out. The repertoire holds a few hundred thousand clones, roughly 80% seen once, with about 9.4% in the top ten. Sequenced sample: memory CD4+ T cells sorted from blood. The source is a man aged 25 to 40 in good health. The CDR3 runs from the conserved cysteine through the conserved F or W. D genes are given only for firm matches. Rows give clone size only sometimes, using once, few, many, or a class for an expanded clone.

D	V	J	size	CDR3	DNA
.	TRBV12-5	TRBJ1-1	.	CASVPSSFF	TGTGCTAGTGTCCCCAGTTCTTTCTTT
TRBD2	TRBV6-5	TRBJ2-1	.	CASSTWTSLYNEQFF	TGTGCCAGCAGTACCTGGACTAGCCTTTACAATGAGCAGTTCTTC
.	TRBV29-1	TRBJ2-3	.	CSVEDPGDTQYF	TGCAGCGTTGAAGATCCTGGGGATACGCAGTATTTT
.	TRBV10-1	TRBJ2-7	.	CASSADRLHSYEQYF	TGCGCCAGCAGCGCGGACAGACTTCACTCCTACGAGCAGTACTTC
TRBD1	TRBV19	TRBJ1-5	.	CASSILRGQGVYQPQHF	TGTGCCAGTAGTATCCTTCGGGGACAGGGGGTGTATCAGCCCCAGCATTTT
TRBD2	TRBV29-1	TRBJ2-1	.	CSVDRLAREQFF	TGCAGCGTTGATAGACTAGCGCGTGAGCAGTTCTTC
.	TRBV5-1	TRBJ2-4	many	CASSLTGTPDKNIQYF	TGCGCCAGCAGCTTGACCGGGACACCGGACAAAAACATTCAGTACTTC
.	TRBV7-9	TRBJ1-1	few	CASGPTQSLQRLFTEAFF	TGTGCCAGCGGACCCACACAATCCCTACAGAGACTCTTCACTGAAGCTTTCTTT
.	TRBV28	TRBJ1-1	few	CASSFGVEAFF	TGTGCCAGCAGTTTCGGGGTTGAAGCTTTCTTT
TRBD1	TRBV4-1	TRBJ2-7	.	CASSQDRRTGLYEQYF	TGCGCCAGCAGCCAAGATAGGAGGACAGGGCTATACGAGCAGTACTTC
TRBD2	TRBV4-2	TRBJ2-1	.	CASSQDYQKREGDEQFF	TGTGCCAGCAGCCAAGATTACCAGAAGCGGGAGGGTGATGAGCAGTTCTTC
.	TRBV23-1	TRBJ2-7	.	CVEAYEQYF	TGCGTCGAGGCTTACGAGCAGTACTTC
.	TRBV7-2	TRBJ1-2	.	CASSQTLQTRNYGYTF	TGTGCCAGCAGCCAAACCCTACAGACTCGAAACTATGGCTACACCTTC
.	TRBV7-9	TRBJ2-7	.	CASSLQAQGYEQYF	TGTGCCAGCAGCCTCCAGGCCCAGGGGTACGAGCAGTACTTC
TRBD1	TRBV11-2	TRBJ2-5	once	CASSLGTGRQETQYF	TGTGCCAGCAGCTTAGGGACAGGGCGTCAAGAGACCCAGTACTTC
TRBD1	TRBV27	TRBJ2-5	.	CASSFRPKQGAGETQYF	TGTGCCAGCAGTTTTCGACCAAAACAGGGGGCGGGAGAGACCCAGTACTTC
TRBD2	TRBV30	TRBJ2-1	.	CAGRGEPGTSGMYNEQFF	TGTGCCGGACGAGGGGAACCCGGGACTAGCGGGATGTACAATGAGCAGTTCTTC
.	TRBV29-1	TRBJ2-6	many	CSVGAGANVLTF	TGCAGCGTTGGGGCTGGGGCCAACGTCCTGACTTTC
TRBD2	TRBV11-3	TRBJ2-1	few	CASSLVGTSVLNEQFF	TGTGCCAGCAGCTTGGTTGGGACTAGCGTTCTGAATGAGCAGTTCTTC
.	TRBV9	TRBJ2-6	few	CASSVHWGANVLTF	TGTGCCAGCAGCGTTCACTGGGGGGCCAACGTCCTGACTTTC
.	TRBV6-1	TRBJ2-7	.	CASSYTSQQYF	TGTGCCAGCAGTTACACCAGTCAACAGTACTTC
.	TRBV5-4	TRBJ2-2	.	CASSLAGTGTGELFF	TGTGCCAGCAGTCTGGCGGGAACCGGGACCGGGGAGCTGTTTTTT
TRBD1	TRBV6-6	TRBJ2-7	.	CASRQGANEQYF	TGTGCCAGCAGGCAGGGGGCCAACGAGCAGTACTTC
.	TRBV19	TRBJ1-2	.	CASKRLSGASDTHGYTF	TGTGCCAGTAAGAGATTGAGTGGGGCCAGCGATACTCATGGCTACACCTTC
.	TRBV2	TRBJ1-1	many	CASSERSRTEAFF	TGTGCCAGCAGCGAGAGGAGTCGAACTGAAGCTTTCTTT
.	TRBV11-2	TRBJ2-1	.	CASSLGVGRKGGGNEQFF	TGTGCCAGCAGCTTAGGGGTAGGAAGAAAAGGGGGAGGCAATGAGCAGTTCTTC
TRBD1	TRBV7-9	TRBJ2-5	.	CASSSNTGGRETQYF	TGTGCCAGCAGCTCCAACACAGGGGGCCGGGAGACCCAGTACTTC
TRBD1	TRBV10-3	TRBJ2-1	few	CAISLTGLGYNEQFF	TGTGCCATCAGCCTGACAGGGTTGGGTTACAATGAGCAGTTCTTC
.	TRBV5-1	TRBJ1-3	.	CASSLDTPRDTIYF	TGCGCCAGCAGCTTGGATACCCCCAGAGACACCATATATTTT
TRBD2	TRBV15	TRBJ2-5	.	CATSRPGLAGFVTQYF	TGTGCCACCAGCAGACCGGGACTAGCGGGATTTGTGACCCAGTACTTC
TRBD2	TRBV18	TRBJ2-3	.	CASSPTSPADTQYF	TGTGCCAGCTCACCGACTAGCCCCGCAGATACGCAGTATTTT
.	TRBV6-5	TRBJ2-7	.	CASSYSGTEDYEQYF	TGTGCCAGCAGTTACTCCGGGACGGAAGACTACGAGCAGTACTTC
TRBD2	TRBV7-3	TRBJ2-2	.	CASSLNPAGGSGELFF	TGTGCCAGCAGCTTAAACCCAGCGGGAGGGTCCGGGGAGCTGTTTTTT
TRBD2	TRBV7-2	TRBJ2-1	.	CASSPGTTREQFF	TGTGCCAGCAGTCCGGGGACTACTCGGGAGCAGTTCTTC
.	TRBV6-1	TRBJ2-1	.	CASSLSYVDEQFF	TGTGCCAGCAGTCTCAGTTATGTCGATGAGCAGTTCTTC
.	TRBV10-2	TRBJ2-1	.	CASSERESNEQFF	TGCGCCAGCAGTGAGAGGGAGTCCAATGAGCAGTTCTTC
.	TRBV2	TRBJ1-1	few	CASRAAGLGKNTEAFF	TGTGCCAGCAGGGCGGCGGGTTTAGGGAAGAACACTGAAGCTTTCTTT